The 8 T cell receptor beta chains listed next were all sequenced from one sample in a study of blood T cell repertoires in COVID-19. Profiled with immunoSEQ multiplex PCR; TCRdb holds only in-frame clones, not every one. The sample has 130,000 to 150,000 clones; roughly 80% are singletons. Sequenced: peripheral blood. These receptor sequences come from a human donor in a cohort sampled during active COVID-19.

The chain recombines TRBV28 with TRBJ2-7; TRBD2 is a possible D gene (8 bases). V lost 5 bases and J 7 bases, leaving 21 bases between the germline ends. Germline V gives CDR1 MDHEN, CDR2 SYDVKM. This CDR3 is 15 amino acids long. CDR3 residues: CASSLYREGAGEQYV. CDR3 DNA: TGTGCCAGCAGTCTATACCGGGAGGGGGCTGGGGAGCAGTACGTC.

The DNA for the CDR3 is TGTGCCAGCAGCACCCGTCAGCAAGAGACCCAGTACTTC. It translates to CASSTRQQETQYF. The J gene is TRBJ2-5, the V gene TRBV5-4; D is uncertain. The germline gives CDR1 SGHNT, CDR2 YYREEE (reference sequence). With 4 bases removed from V and 2 bases from J, the gap between germline ends came to 9 bases. The CDR3 totals 13 residues.

V is TRBV3-1 (or the pseudogene TRBV3-2) and J is TRBJ1-5; 8 nucleotides match TRBD1. Germline CDR1 and CDR2: LGHDT and YNNKEL (reference sequence). CDR3 length: 15 amino acids. V shed 3 bases and J 6 bases; nucleotides not matched to a gene: 7. The CDR3 spells CASSQDTGGGQPQHF. Here the CDR3 DNA reads TGTGCCAGCAGCCAGGATACAGGGGGAGGTCAGCCCCAGCATTTT.

The chain couples TRBV5-5 to TRBJ1-4; 8 bases are shared with TRBD1. This CDR3 comprises 18 residues. The ends lost 1 base at V and 0 bases at J; junction bases unmatched: 8. The V gene's germline CDR1 is SGHKS and CDR2 YYEKEE (reference sequence). CDR3 loop: CASSLIGQGSPTNEKLFF. The CDR3 DNA follows: TGTGCCAGCAGCTTGATCGGACAGGGAAGCCCAACTAATGAAAAACTGTTTTTT.

This clone was counted a few times. The chain joins TRBV7-3 to TRBJ2-1, with TRBD1 matching 8 bases. Germline CDR1 reads SGHTA; CDR2 reads FQGTGA. The length of the CDR3 is 14 residues. The trim removed 5 bases at V and 4 bases at J, leaving 4 bases unmatched. CDR3: CASSLGQVYNEQFF. CDR3 sequence (DNA): TGTGCCAGCAGCCTGGGACAGGTTTACAATGAGCAGTTCTTC. Filled out from reference TRBV7-3 and TRBJ2-1, the complete variable domain reads GAGVSQTPSNKVTEKGKYVELRCDPISGHTALYWYRQSLGQGPEFLIYFQGTGAADDSGLPNDRFFAVRPEGSVSTLKIQRTERGDSAVYLCASSLGQVYNEQFFGPGTRLTVL.

CDR3 residues: CASSEEAGMNTEAFF. CDR3 nucleotides: TGTGCCAGCAGTGAAGAGGCAGGGATGAACACTGAAGCTTTCTTT. This chain links TRBV6-1 with TRBJ1-1; D possibly corresponds to TRBD1 (5 bases). Germline V CDR1 and CDR2: MNHNS, SASEGT. Trimming took off 1 base at V and 0 bases at J, with 9 bases between the two ends. The CDR3 is 15 amino acids.

J is TRBJ1-1 and V is TRBV6-5, with TRBD1 matching over 7 bases. The CDR3 is 13 amino acids. Germline values: CDR1 MNHEY, CDR2 SVGAGI. V trimming: 7 bases; J trimming: 4 bases; junction bases outside the gene matches: 6. The CDR3 protein is CASMGRGTTEAFF. In DNA form, the CDR3 reads TGTGCCAGCATGGGCAGGGGGACCACTGAAGCTTTCTTT.

The V and J genes are TRBV7-2 and TRBJ2-1; D possibly corresponds to TRBD2 (6 bases). Germline V CDR1 and CDR2: SGHTA, FQGNSA. The CDR3 has 15 residues. V dropped 3 bases and J dropped 0 bases, with 9 bases sitting between them. CDR3 protein: CASSLTRASYNEQFF. CDR3 nucleotide sequence: TGTGCCAGCAGCTTGACTAGAGCCTCCTACAATGAGCAGTTCTTC. The full variable domain, with the rest looked up from reference TRBV7-2 and TRBJ2-1, is GAGVSQSPSNKVTEKGKDVELRCDPISGHTALYWYRQSLGQGLEFLIYFQGNSAPDKSGLPSDRFSAERTGGSVSTLTIQRTQQEDSAVYLCASSLTRASYNEQFFGPGTRLTVL.